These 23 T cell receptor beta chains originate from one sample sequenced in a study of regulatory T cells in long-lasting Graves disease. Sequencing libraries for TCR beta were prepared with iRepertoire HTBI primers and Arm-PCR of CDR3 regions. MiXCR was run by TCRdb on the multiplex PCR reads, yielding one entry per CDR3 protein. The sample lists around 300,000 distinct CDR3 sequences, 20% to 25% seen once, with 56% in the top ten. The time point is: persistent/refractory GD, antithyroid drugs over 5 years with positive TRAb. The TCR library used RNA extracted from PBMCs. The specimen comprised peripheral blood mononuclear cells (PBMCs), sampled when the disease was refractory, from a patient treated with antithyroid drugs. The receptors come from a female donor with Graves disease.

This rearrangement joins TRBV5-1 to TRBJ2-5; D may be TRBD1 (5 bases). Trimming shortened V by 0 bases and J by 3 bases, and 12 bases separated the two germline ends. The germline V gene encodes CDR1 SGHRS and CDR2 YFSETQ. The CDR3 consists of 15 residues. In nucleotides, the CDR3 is TGCGCCAGCAGCTTGGTAGGGGCGCCAGAAGAGACCCAGTACTTC. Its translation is CASSLVGAPEETQYF.

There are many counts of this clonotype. CDR3 coding DNA: TGTGCCAGCAGTTTACCGGGCCACTTCAATCAGCCCCAGCATTTT. Its protein is CASSLPGHFNQPQHF. The chain carries TRBV28 and TRBJ1-5; D remains ambiguous. The V gene's germline CDR1 is MDHEN and CDR2 SYDVKM. This CDR3 comprises 15 residues. Trimming stripped 2 bases from V and 3 bases from J, with 11 bases between.

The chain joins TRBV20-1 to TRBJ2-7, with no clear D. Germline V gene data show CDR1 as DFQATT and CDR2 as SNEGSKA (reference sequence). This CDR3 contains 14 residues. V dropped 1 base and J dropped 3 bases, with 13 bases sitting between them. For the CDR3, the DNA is TGCAGTGCTAGAGCGGCCTTAGCCTACTACGAGCAGTACTTC. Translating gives CSARAALAYYEQYF.

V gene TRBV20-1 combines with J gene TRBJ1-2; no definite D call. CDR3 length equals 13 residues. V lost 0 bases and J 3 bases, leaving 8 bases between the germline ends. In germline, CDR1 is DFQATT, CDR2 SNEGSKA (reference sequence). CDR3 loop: CSARDVADYGYTF. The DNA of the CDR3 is TGCAGTGCTAGAGATGTGGCAGACTATGGCTACACCTTC.

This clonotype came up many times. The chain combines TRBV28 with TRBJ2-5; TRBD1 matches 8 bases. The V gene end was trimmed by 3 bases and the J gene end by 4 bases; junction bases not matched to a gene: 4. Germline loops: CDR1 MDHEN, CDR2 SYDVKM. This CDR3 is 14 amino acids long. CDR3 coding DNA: TGTGCCAGCAGTTTGCGGACAGGGTCAGAGACCCAGTACTTC. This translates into CASSLRTGSETQYF.

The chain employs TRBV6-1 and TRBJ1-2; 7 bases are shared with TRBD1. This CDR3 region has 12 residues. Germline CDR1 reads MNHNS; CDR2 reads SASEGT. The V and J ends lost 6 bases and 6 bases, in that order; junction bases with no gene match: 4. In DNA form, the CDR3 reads TGTGCCAGCAGGACAGGGAGGGATGGCTACACCTTC. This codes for CASRTGRDGYTF.

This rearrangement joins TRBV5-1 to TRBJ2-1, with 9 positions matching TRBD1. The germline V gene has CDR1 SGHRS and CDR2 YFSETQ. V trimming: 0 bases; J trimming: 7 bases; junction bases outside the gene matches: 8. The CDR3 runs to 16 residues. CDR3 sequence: CASSLEVGQGWNEQFF. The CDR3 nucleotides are TGCGCCAGCAGCTTGGAGGTTGGACAGGGGTGGAATGAGCAGTTCTTC. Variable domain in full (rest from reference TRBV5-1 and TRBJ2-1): KAGVTQTPRYLIKTRGQQVTLSCSPISGHRSVSWYQQTPGQGLQFLFEYFSETQRNKGNFPGRFSGRQFSNSRSEMNVSTLELGDSALYLCASSLEVGQGWNEQFFGPGTRLTVL.

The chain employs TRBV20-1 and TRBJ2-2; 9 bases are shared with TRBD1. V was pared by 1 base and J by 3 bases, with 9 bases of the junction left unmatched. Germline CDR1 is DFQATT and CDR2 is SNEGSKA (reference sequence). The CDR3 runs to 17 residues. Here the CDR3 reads CSARAPQTGGYTGELFF. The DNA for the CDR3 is TGCAGTGCTAGAGCCCCCCAGACAGGGGGTTACACCGGGGAGCTGTTTTTT.

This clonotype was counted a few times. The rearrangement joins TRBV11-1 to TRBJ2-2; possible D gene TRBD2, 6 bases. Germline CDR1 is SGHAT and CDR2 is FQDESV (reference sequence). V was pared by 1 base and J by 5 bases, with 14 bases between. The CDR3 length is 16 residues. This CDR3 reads CASSLVSGSDTGELFF. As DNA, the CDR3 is TGTGCCAGCAGCTTAGTTTCCGGGAGTGATACCGGGGAGCTGTTTTTT.

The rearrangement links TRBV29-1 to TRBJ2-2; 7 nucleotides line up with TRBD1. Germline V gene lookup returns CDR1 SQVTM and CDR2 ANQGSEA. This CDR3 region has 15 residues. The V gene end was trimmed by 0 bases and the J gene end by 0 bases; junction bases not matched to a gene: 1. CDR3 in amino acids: CSVEDGQANTGELFF. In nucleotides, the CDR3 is TGCAGCGTTGAAGATGGACAGGCGAACACCGGGGAGCTGTTTTTT.

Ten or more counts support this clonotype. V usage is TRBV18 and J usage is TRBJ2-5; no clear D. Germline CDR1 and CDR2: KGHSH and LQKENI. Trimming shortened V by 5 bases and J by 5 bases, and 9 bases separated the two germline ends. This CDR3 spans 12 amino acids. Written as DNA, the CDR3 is TGTGCCAGCTCAGCCACAAGGGAGACCCAGTACTTC. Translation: CASSATRETQYF.

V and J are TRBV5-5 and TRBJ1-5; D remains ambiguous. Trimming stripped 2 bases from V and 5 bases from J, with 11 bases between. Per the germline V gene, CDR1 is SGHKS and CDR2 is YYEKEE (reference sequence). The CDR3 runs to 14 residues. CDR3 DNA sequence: TGTGCCAGCAGCTTAGACGGCGGCTATCAGCCCCAGCATTTT. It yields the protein CASSLDGGYQPQHF.

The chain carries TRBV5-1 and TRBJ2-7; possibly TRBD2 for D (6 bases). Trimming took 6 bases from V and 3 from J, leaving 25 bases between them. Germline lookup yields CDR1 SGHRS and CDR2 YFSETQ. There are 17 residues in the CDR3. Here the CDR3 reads CASTLDTAPGLLYEQYF. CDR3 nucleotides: TGCGCCAGCACCCTGGATACTGCCCCGGGACTGCTCTACGAGCAGTACTTC. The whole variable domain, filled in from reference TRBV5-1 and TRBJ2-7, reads KAGVTQTPRYLIKTRGQQVTLSCSPISGHRSVSWYQQTPGQGLQFLFEYFSETQRNKGNFPGRFSGRQFSNSRSEMNVSTLELGDSALYLCASTLDTAPGLLYEQYFGPGTRLTVT.

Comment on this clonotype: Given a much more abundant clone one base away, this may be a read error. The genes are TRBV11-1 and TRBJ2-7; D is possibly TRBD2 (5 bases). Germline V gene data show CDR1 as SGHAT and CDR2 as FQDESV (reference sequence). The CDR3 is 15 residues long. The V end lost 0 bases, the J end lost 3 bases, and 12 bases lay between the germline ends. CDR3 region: CASSLAGPADYEQYF. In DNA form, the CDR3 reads TGTGCCAGCAGCTTAGCCGGACCAGCGGACTACGAGCAGTACTTC.

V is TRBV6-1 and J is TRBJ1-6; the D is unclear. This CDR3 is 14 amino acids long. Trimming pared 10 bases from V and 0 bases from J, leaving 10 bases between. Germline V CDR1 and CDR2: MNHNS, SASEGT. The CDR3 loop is CATWESSYNSPLHF. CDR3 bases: TGTGCCACCTGGGAGAGCTCCTATAATTCACCCCTCCACTTT.

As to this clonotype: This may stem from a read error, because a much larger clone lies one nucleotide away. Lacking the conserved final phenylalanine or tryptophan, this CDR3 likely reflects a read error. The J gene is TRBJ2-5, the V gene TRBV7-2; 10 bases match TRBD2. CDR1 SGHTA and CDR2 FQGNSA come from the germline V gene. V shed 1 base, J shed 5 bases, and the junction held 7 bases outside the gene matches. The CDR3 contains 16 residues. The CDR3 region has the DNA TGTGCCAGCAGCTTAGGTCTAGCGGGGGCCCGTGAGACCCAGTACTCC. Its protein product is CASSLGLAGARETQYS.

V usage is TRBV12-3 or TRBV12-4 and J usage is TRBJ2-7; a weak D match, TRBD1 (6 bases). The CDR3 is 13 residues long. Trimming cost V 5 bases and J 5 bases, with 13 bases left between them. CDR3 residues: CASSTRTDDEQYF. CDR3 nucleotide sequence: TGTGCCAGCAGTACTAGGACAGACGACGAGCAGTACTTC.

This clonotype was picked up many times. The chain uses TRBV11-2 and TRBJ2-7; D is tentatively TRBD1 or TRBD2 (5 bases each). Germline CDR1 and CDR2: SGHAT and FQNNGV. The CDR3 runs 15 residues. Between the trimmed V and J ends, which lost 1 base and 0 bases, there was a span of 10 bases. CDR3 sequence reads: CASSLGSGTSYEQYF. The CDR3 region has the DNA TGTGCCAGCAGCTTAGGCTCAGGGACCTCCTACGAGCAGTACTTC.

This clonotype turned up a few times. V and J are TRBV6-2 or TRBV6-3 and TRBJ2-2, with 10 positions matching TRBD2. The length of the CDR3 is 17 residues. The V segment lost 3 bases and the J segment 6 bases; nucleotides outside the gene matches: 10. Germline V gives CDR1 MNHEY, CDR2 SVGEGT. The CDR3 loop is CASSYGSGRINSGELFF. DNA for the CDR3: TGTGCCAGCAGTTATGGTAGCGGGAGGATTAACTCCGGGGAGCTGTTTTTT.

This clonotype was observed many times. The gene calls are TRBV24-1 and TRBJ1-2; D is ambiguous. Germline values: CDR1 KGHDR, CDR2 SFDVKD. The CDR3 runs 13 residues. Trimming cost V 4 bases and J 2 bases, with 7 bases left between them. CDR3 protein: CATSEGFNYGYTF. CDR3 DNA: TGTGCCACCAGTGAAGGGTTCAACTATGGCTACACCTTC.

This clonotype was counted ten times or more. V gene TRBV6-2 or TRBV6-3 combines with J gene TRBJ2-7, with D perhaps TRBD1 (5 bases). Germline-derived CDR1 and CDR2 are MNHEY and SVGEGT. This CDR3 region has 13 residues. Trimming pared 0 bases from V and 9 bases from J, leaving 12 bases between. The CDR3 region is CASSYSGVKTQYF. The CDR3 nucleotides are TGTGCCAGCAGTTACTCAGGGGTAAAAACGCAGTACTTC.

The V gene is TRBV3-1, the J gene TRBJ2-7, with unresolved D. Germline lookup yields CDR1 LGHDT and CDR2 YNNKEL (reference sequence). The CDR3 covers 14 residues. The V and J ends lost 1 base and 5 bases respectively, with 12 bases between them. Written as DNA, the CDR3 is TGTGCCAGCAGCCAAGCTTCCATTACCCACGAGCAGTACTTC. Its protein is CASSQASITHEQYF.

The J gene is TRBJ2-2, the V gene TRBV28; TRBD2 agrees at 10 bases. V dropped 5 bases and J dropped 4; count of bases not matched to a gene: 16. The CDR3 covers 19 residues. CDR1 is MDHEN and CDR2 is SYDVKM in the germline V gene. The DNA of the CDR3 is TGTGCCAGCAGTCGAACCGTAGCGGGAGGCCTGCCGGCCACCGGGGAGCTGTTTTTT. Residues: CASSRTVAGGLPATGELFF.